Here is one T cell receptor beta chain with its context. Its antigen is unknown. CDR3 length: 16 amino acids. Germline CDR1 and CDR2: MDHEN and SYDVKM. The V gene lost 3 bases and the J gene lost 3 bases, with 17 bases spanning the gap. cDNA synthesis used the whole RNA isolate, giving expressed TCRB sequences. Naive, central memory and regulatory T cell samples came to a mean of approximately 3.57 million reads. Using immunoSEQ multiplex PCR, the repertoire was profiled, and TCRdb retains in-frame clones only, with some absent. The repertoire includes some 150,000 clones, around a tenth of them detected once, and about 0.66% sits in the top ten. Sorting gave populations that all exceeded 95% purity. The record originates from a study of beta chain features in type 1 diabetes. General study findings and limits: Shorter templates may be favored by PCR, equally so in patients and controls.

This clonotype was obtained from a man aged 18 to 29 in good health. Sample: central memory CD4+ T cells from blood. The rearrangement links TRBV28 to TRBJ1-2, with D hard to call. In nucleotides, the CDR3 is TGTGCCAGCAGTTTTGCTCCTCCGGCAGGCTACTATGGCTACACCTTC. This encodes CASSFAPPAGYYGYTF.